This T cell receptor (beta chain) was observed in a study of T cells after yellow fever vaccination. Findings and caveats of the study: Abundant contaminating clonotypes from the bulk population could appear in FACS-sorted repertoires. Although the secondary response was weaker, it peaked faster, at day 5 versus 15. Subsequent to the booster, the majority of primary-vaccination clones reappeared (less than 97% CD4, about 90% CD8).

Template switching by 5'RACE produced TCR cDNA, adding a universal primer site and UMIs. TCRdb processed the 5' RACE reads anew with MiXCR; each CDR3 protein has one entry. Of a few hundred thousand distinct CDR3 sequences listed, approximately 4% are singletons. With regard to this clonotype: The antigen is unknown.

Germline assignment: CDR1 SGDLS and CDR2 YYNGEE. The V and J ends lost 2 bases and 5 bases respectively, with 16 bases between them. The CDR3 has 15 residues. The origin of this receptor is a man aged 18 to 30 who received the YFV17D yellow fever vaccine. The sample here was PBMCs, taken 5 days after the yellow fever booster vaccination. V is TRBV9 and J is TRBJ2-5; D perhaps matches TRBD1 (5 bases). The CDR3 DNA is TGTGCCAGCAGCGTGGTGGGGCCCACCGGGGAGACCCAGTACTTC. Its protein is CASSVVGPTGETQYF.